The present TCR beta chain was sequenced within a study of cytomegalovirus exposure and HLA in healthy donors. This PCR relied on a set of 60 Vbeta primers and 13 Jbeta primers. The data were produced by immunoSEQ multiplex PCR, yet TCRdb's version contains in-frame clones alone and is incomplete. Of about 210,000 clones listed, about 88% are singletons. Germline CDR1 is SGDLS and CDR2 is YYNGEE. The CDR3 has 15 residues. J gave up 5 bases and V 3 bases, and 9 bases lay outside the gene matches. Material for sequencing was PBMCs. The sequence was collected from a girl aged 2 to 10 in good health and CMV-seronegative. The chain has TRBV9 and TRBJ2-5, with TRBD2 matching 8 bases. The CDR3, as DNA: TGTGCCAGCAGCGCCGCCGGGAGGGTTGGGGAGACCCAGTACTTC. It codes for CASSAAGRVGETQYF. Full variable domain (rest looked up from reference TRBV9 and TRBJ2-5): DSGVTQTPKHLITATGQRVTLRCSPRSGDLSVYWYQQSLDQGLQFLIQYYNGEERAKGNILERFSAQQFPDLHSELNLSSLELGDSALYFCASSAAGRVGETQYFGPGTRLLVL.